A selection of T cell receptor beta chains follows, all from one sample in a study of Ad26.COV2.S vaccination and SARS-CoV-2 variants. The repertoire was sequenced with immunoSEQ multiplex PCR; TCRdb's copy has only in-frame clones and lacks some. The sample includes about 420,000 clones, 70% to 90% of them seen just once. Specimen: peripheral blood, collected in a trial of Ad26.COV2.S vaccine versus placebo. These TCRs come from a person aged 18-65 years who received the Ad26.COV2.S COVID-19 vaccine or a placebo. The CDR3 runs from the conserved cysteine through the conserved F or W. The D gene is left open where the match is weak. The size entry is marked missing in some rows and otherwise reads once, few, many or a size class.

-	-	TRBV28	TRBJ2-7	TGTGCCAGCACCGGGAGCGTCTACGAGCAGTACTTC	CASTGSVYEQYF
-	TRBD2	TRBV27	TRBJ2-7	TGTGCCAGCAGCCGACTAGCGGGGGGCTACGAGCAGTACTTC	CASSRLAGGYEQYF
-	-	TRBV3-1/TRBV3-2	TRBJ2-5	TGTGCCAGCAGCCAAGTGGCGGCCCAAGAGACCCAGTACTTC	CASSQVAAQETQYF
-	-	TRBV10-3	TRBJ2-2	TGTGCCATCAGACTGACAGACACCGGGGAGCTGTTTTTT	CAIRLTDTGELFF
-	-	TRBV10-2	TRBJ2-1	TGCGCCAGCAGTGTTGACAATGAGCAGTTCTTC	CASSVDNEQFF
-	-	TRBV9	TRBJ2-5	TGTGCCAGCAGCGTAGGCGGGGAAGAGACCCAGTACTTC	CASSVGGEETQYF
-	-	TRBV9	TRBJ2-3	TGTGCCAGCAGCCCTAGGGGAGGGGGGCAGGATACGCAGTATTTT	CASSPRGGGQDTQYF
once	-	TRBV6-5	TRBJ2-7	TGTGCCAGCAGGGACCTCATGGCAGGGGTAAACGAGCAGTACTTC	CASRDLMAGVNEQYF
once	-	TRBV10-3	TRBJ1-1	TGTGCCATATCATGGGGCACTGAAGCTTTCTTT	CAISWGTEAFF
-	-	TRBV4-3	TRBJ2-2	TGCGCCAGCAGCCAAGATTTAGGACAGATCACCGGGGAGCTGTTTTTT	CASSQDLGQITGELFF
-	-	TRBV5-5	TRBJ2-7	TGTGCCAGCAGCTTGGAATTAGCCGGGGGCACCGCCTACGAGCAGTACTTC	CASSLELAGGTAYEQYF
-	-	TRBV6-4	TRBJ1-4	TGTGCCAGCAGTGACTCGAAACACCTACTACGGGAAAAACTGTTTTTT	CASSDSKHLLREKLFF
-	-	TRBV21-1	TRBJ1-2	TGTGCCAGCAGCGACCTGCGCTATGGCTACACCTTC	CASSDLRYGYTF